One sample yielded the 4 T cell receptor beta chains listed below, sequenced in a study of OX40 agonist ivuxolimab in advanced cancers. The assay was immunoSEQ multiplex PCR, and TCRdb's table has in-frame clones only and misses some. The table shows 75,000 to 90,000 clones, with approximately 85% occurring only once. Here the sequenced sample was CD4+ or CD8+ T cells sorted from blood, taken in a trial of the OX40 agonist ivuxolimab. These TCRs come from an adult with an advanced solid tumor such as melanoma, head and neck, liver or kidney cancer.

The table lists this clone with a few counts. The rearrangement uses TRBV29-1 and TRBJ1-1, with no clear D. Looked up from germline, CDR1 is SQVTM and CDR2 is ANQGSEA. The germline V and J ends were trimmed by 4 bases and 4 bases, with 7 bases remaining between them. CDR3 length equals 11 residues. CDR3 DNA sequence: TGCAGCGTTGTGGTAACCACTGAAGCTTTCTTT. It yields the protein CSVVVTTEAFF.

The J gene is TRBJ2-5, the V gene TRBV5-1; 14 nucleotides match TRBD2. From germline, CDR1 is SGHRS and CDR2 YFSETQ. V shed 0 bases and J 1 base; nucleotides not matched to a gene: 2. The CDR3 extends over 17 amino acids. The CDR3 protein is CASSLAGLAGGQETQYF. The CDR3 region has the DNA TGCGCCAGCAGCTTGGCCGGACTAGCGGGGGGCCAAGAGACCCAGTACTTC.

J is TRBJ2-3 and V is TRBV30; the D is unclear. Trimming took off 3 bases at V and 3 bases at J, with 16 bases between the two ends. Looked up from germline, CDR1 is GTSNPN and CDR2 is SVGIG (reference sequence). CDR3 length: 15 residues. CDR3 residues: CAWSPKSGGTDTQYF. The CDR3 coding sequence is TGTGCCTGGAGCCCAAAGAGTGGCGGTACAGATACGCAGTATTTT. The complete variable domain, with remaining parts taken from reference TRBV30 and TRBJ2-3, reads SQTIHQWPATLVQPVGSPLSLECTVEGTSNPNLYWYRQAAGRGLQLLFYSVGIGQISSEVPQNLSASRPQDRQFILSSKKLLLSDSGFYLCAWSPKSGGTDTQYFGPGTRLTVL.

The chain has TRBV7-2 and TRBJ2-1, with D uncertain. The CDR3 covers 13 residues. Germline-derived CDR1 and CDR2 are SGHTA and FQGNSA. V dropped 5 bases and J dropped 6 bases, with 11 bases sitting between them. For the CDR3, the DNA is TGTGCCAGCAGCCCCTTCAGGCGCAATGAGCAGTTCTTC. The encoded protein is CASSPFRRNEQFF.